This T cell receptor (beta chain) was profiled in a study of blood T cell repertoires in COVID-19 (TCRdb year 2020). Notes on the research overall: Collaborator samples came from the United States, Italy and Spain and covered acute and convalescent phases of COVID-19. The prospective study material was composed of cDNA or gDNA derived from T cells, B-cell-depleted T cells, or PBMCs. The dataset comprised deeply sampled blood TCRbeta repertoires from subjects exposed to, actively infected with, or recovered from COVID-19. A freely available public database, intended as a resource for researchers studying the immune response to SARS-CoV-2, is where the repertoires were released. The samples were drawn from two sources: the first 160 participants of the ongoing ImmuneRACE study, and approximately 1,300 subjects contributed by 6 global collaborators. Nearly every sample came with metadata listing a de-identified subject ID, COVID-19 status, age in years and sex. HLA class I and class II types, where available, came from metadata supplied by the sample provider rather than from assay-based typing. Points the paper makes about the study in general: Clinical and demographic metadata were provided uncurated, with the amount varying by source and participant.

In the germline V gene, CDR1 corresponds to SGDLS and CDR2 to YYNGEE. The CDR3 runs 17 residues from the cysteine to the phenylalanine. CDR3 DNA only is kept here, 51 bases in frame from base 1. V and J are trimmed by 0 bases and 2 bases, and the gene matches miss 7 bases of the junction. The immunoSEQ Assay, a bias-controlled multiplex PCR, was used to amplify TCRbeta CDR3 regions from genomic DNA. As for the authors' bioinformatics: Nucleated cell counts per sample were estimated from amplification of reference gene primers within the assay. Sequence reads were collapsed and filtered to measure the absolute abundance of every unique TCRbeta CDR3 rearrangement. For each sample, productive Simpson clonality was calculated by taking the square root of Simpson's diversity index across productive rearrangements. TCRdb stores this immuneACCESS table with in-frame sequences only. Part of the clones is absent; in the studies checked, under half of the shortfall reflects unresolved V genes, and no reason is known for the rest. The DNA was the basis for D and trimming; V, J and clone size are from that table. This sample is represented by around 140,000 clones; 87% of them were singletons. The biggest ten clones account for 37% of the sample.

A second Seattle source provided samples from volunteer blood donors who had recovered from COVID-19. Each collaborating institution followed its own protocols to collect whole blood in K2EDTA tubes. For TCRbeta analysis, collaborators shipped samples in one of three forms: frozen whole blood, isolated PBMCs, or DNA extracted from either of those sample types. In the case of this clone: Its antigen is not yet known. Base quality data are lacking; no much larger clone is found one base away.

Sequenced material: peripheral blood. The chain joins TRBV9 to TRBJ1-3; 8 junctional bases match TRBD1. This receptor was obtained from a man aged 50 or older who had recovered from COVID-19. The CDR3 reads as follows: CASSVGGQGAAGNTIYF. The sequenced DNA is TGTGCCAGCAGCGTAGGTGGTCAGGGGGCGGCTGGAAACACCATATATTTT.